This TCR beta chain was identified in a study of PD-1 blockade in classical Hodgkin lymphoma. The study, taken as a whole, reports: A reduction in baseline TCR diversity was reportedly seen in newly diagnosed patients relative to healthy donors.

The CDR3 extends over 14 amino acids. CDR1 SQVTM and CDR2 ANQGSEA come from the germline V gene. The ends were cut back, 7 bases at V and 0 bases at J, with 14 bases in the middle. The table came from immunoSEQ multiplex PCR; TCRdb's copy has only in-frame clones and leaves some out. The sample includes roughly 32,000 clones, 80% to 95% of them seen just once. In the case of this clone: Its antigen is undetermined.

Time point here: cycle 4 day 1 (C4D1), after five to seven weeks of nivolumab. The patients all showed relapse after autologous stem cell transplantation, while their brentuximab vedotin exposure varied. The CD4+ T cells used were purified from thawed PBMCs through magnetic negative selection. The chain couples TRBV29-1 to TRBJ2-3; D gene unclear. The sequence was obtained from a human donor with classical Hodgkin lymphoma. The sequenced sample was CD4+ T cells from blood, obtained before the fourth cycle of nivolumab. The CDR3 here is CSAAMASSTDTQYF. The CDR3 DNA follows: TGCAGCGCGGCCATGGCGTCTAGCACAGATACGCAGTATTTT.